A single sample gave rise to the 12 T cell receptor beta chains below, sequenced in a study of ipilimumab plus nivolumab after autologous stem cell transplantation. Some clones are missing from TCRdb's copy, which holds only in-frame ones; the method was immunoSEQ multiplex PCR. The sample gives about 40,000 clones, 90% to 95% of which show up once; over 0.85% is in the top ten. The material was PBMCs, obtained in a trial of ipilimumab plus nivolumab as post-transplant consolidation. These receptors were collected from a male donor with multiple myeloma.

The V and J genes are TRBV27 and TRBJ2-1; 8 bases agree with TRBD2. The germline CDR1 and CDR2 sequences are MNHEY and SMNVEV (reference sequence). This CDR3 is built from 14 residues. After removal of 3 bases from V and 6 bases from J, the junction contained 4 bases not matched to a gene. CDR3 protein: CASSFTSGFNEQFF. CDR3 DNA: TGTGCCAGCAGTTTCACTAGCGGCTTCAATGAGCAGTTCTTC.

This chain joins TRBV28 and TRBJ2-3, with TRBD2 identical over 10 bases. Germline CDR1 MDHEN, CDR2 SYDVKM. The ends lost 1 base at V and 5 bases at J; junction bases unmatched: 3. The CDR3 is 15 amino acids. The CDR3 is CASSLYSGGQDTQYF. The DNA of the CDR3 is TGTGCCAGCAGTTTATATAGCGGGGGGCAAGATACGCAGTATTTT.

This clone was counted between two and nine times. In DNA, the CDR3 is TGTGCCAGCAATGGGGTTCTTAAGGAGCAGTACTTC. This encodes CASNGVLKEQYF. V and J are TRBV5-4 and TRBJ2-7; D gene unclear. Germline lookup yields CDR1 SGHNT and CDR2 YYREEE (reference sequence). V lost 6 bases to trimming and J lost 7 bases, with 14 bases between them. The length of the CDR3 is 12 residues.

This chain links TRBV28 with TRBJ1-2, with a tentative D call TRBD1 (5 bases). The V gene's germline CDR1 is MDHEN and CDR2 SYDVKM. The CDR3 runs 14 residues. Trimming removed 6 bases from V and 4 bases from J, with 15 bases in between. The CDR3 protein is CASSFPQGAYGYTF. The CDR3 DNA reads TGTGCCAGCAGCTTCCCCCAGGGCGCCTATGGCTACACCTTC.

The V and J genes are TRBV18 and TRBJ2-1; D may be TRBD1 (5 bases). With 4 bases removed from V and 7 bases from J, the gap between germline ends came to 11 bases. Per the germline V gene, CDR1 is KGHSH and CDR2 is LQKENI. The CDR3 is 13 amino acids. The CDR3 is CASSQGEGNEQFF. As DNA, the CDR3 is TGTGCCAGCTCACAAGGGGAAGGGAATGAGCAGTTCTTC.

The V call is TRBV14, the J call TRBJ2-7; 12 bases are a match to TRBD2. CDR3 length: 15 amino acids. The J segment lost 6 bases and the V segment lost 5 bases, leaving 8 bases of the junction unmatched. Germline CDR1 SGHDN, CDR2 FVKESK. CDR3 sequence: CASSWTSGKTGEQYF. The CDR3 DNA reads as TGTGCCAGCAGCTGGACTAGCGGGAAGACGGGCGAGCAGTACTTC.

The rearrangement uses TRBV28 and TRBJ1-5; the D gene is possibly TRBD1 (5 bases). Trimming removed 6 bases from V and 4 bases from J, with 16 bases in between. The CDR3 has 15 amino acids. In germline, CDR1 is MDHEN, CDR2 SYDVKM. The CDR3 here is CASRTEGIANQPQHF. CDR3 nucleotides: TGTGCCAGCAGGACGGAGGGGATAGCGAATCAGCCCCAGCATTTT.

The rearrangement links TRBV7-9 to TRBJ2-1; D is ambiguous. CDR3 length: 19 amino acids. Germline CDR1 SEHNR, CDR2 FQNEAQ (reference sequence). Trimming removed 0 bases from V and 4 bases from J, with 22 bases in between. The CDR3 spells CASSLAPMSGGIIYNEQFF. As DNA, the CDR3 is TGTGCCAGCAGCTTAGCGCCCATGAGTGGCGGAATAATTTACAATGAGCAGTTCTTC.

The gene calls are TRBV28 and TRBJ1-1; D remains ambiguous. Trimming pared 5 bases from V and 0 bases from J, leaving 10 bases between. The CDR3 has 14 amino acids. Germline CDR1 reads MDHEN; CDR2 reads SYDVKM. The CDR3 sequence is CASSTYGLNTEAFF. DNA for the CDR3: TGTGCCAGCAGTACCTACGGGTTGAACACTGAAGCTTTCTTT.

The chain carries TRBV28 and TRBJ2-7, with D possibly being TRBD2 (5 bases). Per the germline V gene, CDR1 is MDHEN and CDR2 is SYDVKM. The V end lost 7 bases, the J end lost 0 bases, and 13 bases lay between the germline ends. The CDR3 runs to 14 residues. The CDR3 is CASTRRGRSYEQYF. In DNA, the CDR3 is TGTGCCAGCACCAGGAGAGGGCGCTCCTACGAGCAGTACTTC.

This rearrangement joins TRBV27 to TRBJ1-1, with D possibly matching TRBD1 (6 bases). There are 15 residues in the CDR3. The V end lost 3 bases, the J end lost 0 bases, and 11 bases lay between the germline ends. Germline V gene lookup returns CDR1 MNHEY and CDR2 SMNVEV (reference sequence). The CDR3 coding sequence is TGTGCCAGCAGTTTTTTGGGGGCTCTGAACACTGAAGCTTTCTTT. Its translation: CASSFLGALNTEAFF.

This clone was seen only once. The chain links TRBV15 to TRBJ2-2, with D perhaps TRBD1 (6 bases). The germline V gene encodes CDR1 LNHNV and CDR2 YYDKDF (reference sequence). V dropped 1 base and J dropped 5 bases, with 17 bases sitting between them. The CDR3 loop spans 17 amino acids. The DNA of the CDR3 is TGTGCCACCAGCAGAGCCCCCGGACAGCTGTGGACCGGGGAGCTGTTTTTT. This codes for CATSRAPGQLWTGELFF.